This record looks at one T cell receptor (beta chain) sequence and its context. TCRdb's table, derived via immunoSEQ multiplex PCR, lists solely in-frame clones and lacks some. The data hold 200,000 to 250,000 clones, with 88% observed a single time. CDR1 and CDR2 (germline): SGHRS, YFSETQ. The CDR3 has 13 residues. V lost 0 bases and J 7 bases, leaving 10 bases between the germline ends. These data come from a study of blood T cell repertoires in COVID-19. This chain links TRBV5-1 with TRBJ1-1; D might be TRBD1 (5 bases). Material for sequencing was PBMCs or T cells enriched from blood (not recorded which). The receptor was isolated from a woman in her 30s who had recovered from COVID-19. The CDR3 DNA reads TGCGCCAGCAGCTTGGCCCTTCAGGGTGAAGCTTTCTTT. The encoded protein is CASSLALQGEAFF.